This T cell receptor (beta chain) stems from a study of cytomegalovirus exposure and HLA in healthy donors. The primer mix had 60 Vbeta and 13 Jbeta primers. The protocol was immunoSEQ multiplex PCR, while the TCRdb copy is restricted to in-frame clones and leaves out a portion. The sample shows fewer than 110,000 clones, approximately 76% of them seen only once. Notes on the study in general: More than 150 TCR beta chains were listed as cytomegalovirus-associated.

Germline V CDR1 and CDR2: MRHNA, SNTAGT. The CDR3 covers 13 residues. The V and J ends lost 3 bases and 2 bases respectively, with 7 bases between them. Comments on this clone: Its antigen is still unknown.

Sequenced material: PBMCs. The rearrangement joins TRBV6-4 to TRBJ1-1; D remains unclear. The sequence was collected from a young man in good health and CMV-seronegative. The CDR3 loop reads CASSERANTEAFF. The CDR3 DNA is TGTGCCAGCAGTGAGAGGGCAAACACTGAAGCTTTCTTT.